Listed below are T cell receptor beta chains from one sample, sequenced in a study of blood T cell repertoires in COVID-19. The method was immunoSEQ multiplex PCR; TCRdb's version includes in-frame clones alone and lacks a portion of them. The table shows about 200,000 clones, with about three quarters occurring only once. The sequenced sample was peripheral blood. The receptors shown here come from a woman aged 70 to 79 with acute or convalescent COVID-19. CDR3s include the opening cysteine and the closing phenylalanine or tryptophan. The D gene is left open where the match is weak. The listing skips clone size in some rows; elsewhere it reads once, few, many or a size class.

>TRBJ2-3|TRBV19|NA|TRBD2
TGTGCCAGTATTAGTAGCGGGGGCACAGATACGCAGTATTTT
CASISSGGTDTQYF
>TRBJ1-1|TRBV6-5|NA|TRBD1
TGTGCCAGCAGCCTGGACAGGGGAGGAACTGAAGCTTTCTTT
CASSLDRGGTEAFF
>TRBJ1-2|TRBV7-9|NA|NA
TGTGCCAGCAGCTACGGGTTCTATGGCTACACCTTC
CASSYGFYGYTF
>TRBJ2-1|TRBV3-1/TRBV3-2|NA|TRBD2
TGTGCCAGCAGCCCTGACTTGGCGGGAGGGTTCAATGAGCAGTTCTTC
CASSPDLAGGFNEQFF
>TRBJ1-6|TRBV30|NA|NA
TGTGCCTGGAGTGTCAGTCGGACGGGGGGCAGGAATTCACCCCTCCACTTT
CAWSVSRTGGRNSPLHF
>TRBJ1-2|TRBV5-1|NA|TRBD1
TGCGCCAGCAGCCGGGGACAGTCGAACTATGGCTACACCTTC
CASSRGQSNYGYTF
>TRBJ2-7|TRBV5-1|once|NA
TGCGCCAGCAGCTTGGGCGGGATCCCCTACGAGCAGTACTTC
CASSLGGIPYEQYF
>TRBJ2-1|TRBV3-1/TRBV3-2|NA|TRBD1
TGTGCCAGCAGCTGGGGACAGGGAGTGGGAAATGAGCAGTTCTTC
CASSWGQGVGNEQFF
>TRBJ2-5|TRBV9|NA|TRBD1
TGTGCCAGCAGCGCCGGGACAGGGGACGAAGAGACCCAGTACTTC
CASSAGTGDEETQYF
>TRBJ2-1|TRBV14|NA|TRBD2
TGTGCCAGCAGCCAGCTAGCGGGAGGGGTCCATGAGCAGTTCTTC
CASSQLAGGVHEQFF
>TRBJ2-1|TRBV6-4|NA|TRBD2
TGTGCCAGCAGCGTGCGGGGACTAGCGGGAAGTGATGAGCAGTTCTTC
CASSVRGLAGSDEQFF
>TRBJ1-5|TRBV30|few|NA
TGTGCCTGGGGTTATAGCAATCAGCCCCAGCATTTT
CAWGYSNQPQHF
>TRBJ1-4|TRBV19|few|NA
TGTGCCAGTAGTAACTGGGCATCCGAAAAACTGTTTTTT
CASSNWASEKLFF
>TRBJ2-5|TRBV28|NA|NA
TGTGCCAGCAGTCCAACTATATCGCAGGGTATCGGGACCCAGTACTTC
CASSPTISQGIGTQYF
>TRBJ2-2|TRBV5-1|NA|TRBD1
TGCGCCAGCAGCTGGGCAGGGGGCAACGGGGAGCTGTTTTTT
CASSWAGGNGELFF
>TRBJ1-1|TRBV18|NA|NA
TGTGCCAGCTCACCAGGACAGTCCATGAACACTGAAGCTTTCTTT
CASSPGQSMNTEAFF
>TRBJ2-1|TRBV19|NA|TRBD2
TGTGCCAGTAGTATCAATGGGGGACTAGCGGTAAGCTCCTACAATGAGCAGTTCTTC
CASSINGGLAVSSYNEQFF
>TRBJ1-4|TRBV28|NA|NA
TGTGCCAGCAGTTCGCCGGACTCTACCACTGAAAAACTGTTTTTT
CASSSPDSTTEKLFF
>TRBJ2-3|TRBV5-4|few|NA
TGTGCCAGCAGCGACCCTCCGGGGTACACAGATACGCAGTATTTT
CASSDPPGYTDTQYF
>TRBJ2-1|TRBV30|NA|NA
TGTGCCTGGAGTGTAAGCCTAAACAATGAGCAGTTCTTC
CAWSVSLNNEQFF